Detailed here is one TCR beta chain. Its specificity is not known. This sample is drawn from a study of vaccination effects on CD4 cells after COVID-19. Across the whole study: Pre-vaccine samples were drawn 16 days and one week before the first dose.

In the ViraFEST assay, antigen-specific CD4+ clonotypes were identified by expansion after peptide-pool stimulation. At the end of about 10 days of culture, CD4+ T cells were isolated. PCR showed that the person got SARS-CoV-2 infection at some point between March and December 2020. Clones were read by immunoSEQ multiplex PCR, and TCRdb kept only the in-frame ones, dropping some. This table has some 25,000 clones, approximately 79% appearing once. The germline gives CDR1 SGHDT, CDR2 YYEEEE. The V gene end was trimmed by 2 bases and the J gene end by 2 bases; junction bases not matched to a gene: 11. CDR3 length: 18 residues.

The chain carries TRBV5-6 and TRBJ1-5, with 9 bases identical to TRBD1. Here the sequenced sample was CD4+ T cells from PBMCs cultured with SARS-CoV-2 spike peptides, taken before COVID-19 vaccination. This TCR was sampled from a human donor who had a prior SARS-CoV-2 infection. DNA of the CDR3: TGTGCCAGCAGCTTAGGGACAGGGTTTGAATATGGCAATCAGCCCCAGCATTTT. Translated: CASSLGTGFEYGNQPQHF.